This TCR beta chain was identified during a study of T cells in Graves' hyperthyroidism and ophthalmopathy. The CDR3 length is 14 residues. V was cut by 6 bases and J by 1 base, with 10 bases left in between. The germline gives CDR1 MNHEY, CDR2 SVGEGT. This clonotype was recorded many times. Amplification of TCR beta CDR3 regions was performed using RNA transcripts as template. The study used the HTBI primer set for a first-round RT-PCR of the TCR CDR3. TCRdb reanalysed the multiplex PCR reads using MiXCR and keeps one entry per CDR3 protein. The repertoire holds around 420,000 distinct CDR3 sequences, approximately 14% seen once, with about 5% in the top ten.

V and J are TRBV6-2 or TRBV6-3 and TRBJ1-5, with D hard to call. The receptor comes from a woman aged 18-29 years with Graves' hyperthyroidism. Sequenced material: blood. The CDR3 region is CASRHGGSNQPQHF. CDR3 bases: TGTGCCAGCAGGCACGGAGGGAGCAATCAGCCCCAGCATTTT.